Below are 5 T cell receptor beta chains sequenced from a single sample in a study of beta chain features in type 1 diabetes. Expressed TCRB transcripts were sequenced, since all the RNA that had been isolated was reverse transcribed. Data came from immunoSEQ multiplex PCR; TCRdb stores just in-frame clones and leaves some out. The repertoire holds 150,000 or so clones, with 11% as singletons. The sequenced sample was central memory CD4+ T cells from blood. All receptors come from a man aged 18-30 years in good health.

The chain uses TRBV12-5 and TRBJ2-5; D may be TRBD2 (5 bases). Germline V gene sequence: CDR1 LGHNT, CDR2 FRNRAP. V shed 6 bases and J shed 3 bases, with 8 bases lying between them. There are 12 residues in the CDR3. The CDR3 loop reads CASGKGEETQYF. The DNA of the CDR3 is TGTGCTAGTGGGAAGGGAGAAGAGACCCAGTACTTC.

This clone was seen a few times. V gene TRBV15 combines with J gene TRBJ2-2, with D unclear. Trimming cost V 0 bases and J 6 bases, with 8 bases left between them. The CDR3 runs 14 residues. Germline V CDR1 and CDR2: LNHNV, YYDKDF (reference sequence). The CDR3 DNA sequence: TGTGCCACCAGCAGAGATCGTGTTGCCGGGGAGCTGTTTTTT. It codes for CATSRDRVAGELFF.

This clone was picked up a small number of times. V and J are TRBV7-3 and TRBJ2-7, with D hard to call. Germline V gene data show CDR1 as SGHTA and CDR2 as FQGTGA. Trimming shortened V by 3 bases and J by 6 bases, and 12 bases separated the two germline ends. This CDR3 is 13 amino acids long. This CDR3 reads CASSFGLNREQYF. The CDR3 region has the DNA TGTGCCAGCAGCTTTGGGTTGAATCGCGAGCAGTACTTC.

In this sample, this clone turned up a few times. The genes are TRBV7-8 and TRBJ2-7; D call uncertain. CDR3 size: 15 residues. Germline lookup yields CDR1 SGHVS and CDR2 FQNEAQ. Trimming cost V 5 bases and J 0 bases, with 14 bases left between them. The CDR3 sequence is CASSPPLYDSYEQYF. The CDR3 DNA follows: TGTGCCAGCAGCCCCCCACTATACGACTCCTACGAGCAGTACTTC.

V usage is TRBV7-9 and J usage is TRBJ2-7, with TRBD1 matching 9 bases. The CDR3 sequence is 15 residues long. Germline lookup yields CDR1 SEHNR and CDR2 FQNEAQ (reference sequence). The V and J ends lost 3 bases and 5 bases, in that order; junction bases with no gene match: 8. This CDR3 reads CASSFPGQGKNEQYF. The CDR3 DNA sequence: TGTGCCAGCAGCTTCCCAGGACAGGGGAAAAACGAGCAGTACTTC.